This entry describes one T cell receptor beta chain. Its antigen is unknown. Trimming removed 7 bases at V and 5 bases at J, with 11 bases between. Germline V lookup: CDR1 SQVTM, CDR2 ANQGSEA. The length of the CDR3 is 11 residues. This sample was taken from a study of T cell responses to AZD1222 COVID-19 vaccine. Looking at the study overall: Second doses were pooled across both intervals (about 4 or about 12 weeks). Study-wide findings and caveats: Donors were largely white British and mainly female; clonal diversity was possibly underestimated. CD4 TCRs linked to vaccination spanned spike, dominating at 160-218 and 743-854. Spike-specific TCR depth and breadth grew after two AZD1222 doses.

The method was immunoSEQ multiplex PCR; TCRdb's version includes in-frame clones alone and lacks a portion of them. Among roughly 120,000 clones, roughly four fifths were seen once, and the ten largest hold approximately 5%. This clonotype was sampled from an adult in good health. V gene TRBV29-1 combines with J gene TRBJ1-1; D possibly corresponds to TRBD1 (6 bases). The specimen was peripheral blood, collected on day 0 of AZD1222 vaccination. CDR3 amino acids: CSARGGTEAFF. The CDR3 DNA is TGCAGCGCAAGAGGGGGAACTGAAGCTTTCTTT.